This entry features one T cell receptor beta chain sequence. This record belongs to a study of long-term antiretroviral therapy in people with HIV. Researchers report immunoSEQ v3.0 was run at survey level. Each sample had sequencing targeting about 40,000-55,000 T-cell genomes. Sequencing used immunoSEQ multiplex PCR; TCRdb keeps in-frame clones, though not all of them. The repertoire includes about 29,000 clones, 75% to 90% of them detected once, and approximately 8.3% sits in the top ten. The CDR3 is 14 residues long. The germline V gene encodes CDR1 SGHTA and CDR2 FQGNSA. Deletions cut 2 bases from V and 12 bases from J, with 17 bases between.

The material sequenced was unsorted PBMCs, taken 3.2 years before starting antiretroviral therapy. The V call is TRBV7-2, the J call TRBJ2-1, with D hard to call. This sequence was found in a man in his fifties or sixties with HIV. The CDR3 DNA is TGTGCCAGCAGCTTATCATCCGGTGTCATAAGGCAGTTCTTC. It yields the protein CASSLSSGVIRQFF.